Shown below are 13 T cell receptor beta chains from a single sample sequenced in a study of PD-1 blockade in classical Hodgkin lymphoma. Time point: newly diagnosed, previously untreated cHL patient sample. After PBMCs were thawed, their CD8+ T cells were isolated by magnetic negative selection. The repertoire was sequenced with immunoSEQ multiplex PCR; TCRdb's copy has only in-frame clones and lacks some. There are 21,000 or so clones in the sample; around nine tenths occur only once, and over 6% lies in the top ten. Material: CD8+ T cells from blood. Every receptor here comes from a human donor with classical Hodgkin lymphoma.

CDR3 bases: TGTGCCAGCAGCTTGGGGACCGGGGAGCTGTTTTTT. Amino acid sequence: CASSLGTGELFF. The gene calls are TRBV7-2 and TRBJ2-2; D is uncertain. The CDR3 contains 12 residues. Germline CDR1 SGHTA, CDR2 FQGNSA. V was pared by 3 bases and J by 5 bases, with 4 bases between.

The chain couples TRBV30 to TRBJ1-4; D is ambiguous. The CDR3 spans 13 residues. In germline, CDR1 is GTSNPN, CDR2 SVGIG (reference sequence). Trimming pared 1 base from V and 6 bases from J, leaving 9 bases between. The DNA for the CDR3 is TGTGCCTGGAGTGAGGTATGGGATGAAAAACTGTTTTTT. Protein product: CAWSEVWDEKLFF.

The chain links TRBV5-4 to TRBJ1-1; 9 nucleotides align to TRBD1. With 4 bases clipped from V and 6 bases from J, the junction kept 10 bases outside the gene matches. This CDR3 spans 15 amino acids. CDR1 is SGHNT, CDR2 YYREEE, per germline (reference sequence). This CDR3 is CASSNRGQGDPEAFF. The CDR3 bases are TGTGCCAGCAGCAACCGGGGACAGGGTGACCCTGAAGCTTTCTTT.

The chain is built from TRBV27 and TRBJ1-1; D gene unclear. The CDR3 is 13 residues long. Trimming stripped 7 bases from V and 5 bases from J, with 14 bases between. Germline assignment: CDR1 MNHEY and CDR2 SMNVEV (reference sequence). The CDR3 reads CASTLTLGTEAFF. In DNA, the CDR3 is TGTGCCAGCACTTTGACCTTGGGGACTGAAGCTTTCTTT.

In this sample, this clone turned up once. V gene TRBV5-1 combines with J gene TRBJ2-2; 7 positions match TRBD2. The CDR3 runs to 16 residues. V lost 4 bases and J lost 5; bases outside the gene matches: 11. Germline CDR1 is SGHRS and CDR2 is YFSETQ. The CDR3 nucleotides read TGCGCCAGCAGCCCCAAGGCGGGAGTAGGAACCGGGGAGCTGTTTTTT. Translation gives CASSPKAGVGTGELFF.

This sequence joins TRBV18 and TRBJ1-1, with TRBD1 as a possible D gene (5 bases). The CDR3 has 13 residues. V was shortened by 5 bases and J by 5 bases, with 12 bases between the two germline ends. CDR1 is KGHSH, CDR2 LQKENI, per germline. CDR3 coding DNA: TGTGCCAGCTCAGGAGGGGTTACAACTGAAGCTTTCTTT. The encoded protein is CASSGGVTTEAFF.

This chain joins TRBV6-5 and TRBJ1-2, with a tentative D call TRBD1 (5 bases). Germline loops: CDR1 MNHEY, CDR2 SVGAGI. V was trimmed by 5 bases and J by 5 bases, leaving 15 bases between them. The CDR3 is 14 amino acids. The chain's CDR3 is CASSPSVGEYGYTF. The CDR3 DNA follows: TGTGCCAGCAGTCCCTCGGTAGGGGAATATGGCTACACCTTC.

This rearrangement joins TRBV9 to TRBJ2-3; no firm D call. This CDR3 is built from 15 residues. The V gene's germline CDR1 is SGDLS and CDR2 YYNGEE. Trimming removed 3 bases from V and 3 bases from J, with 14 bases in between. The CDR3 loop is CASSALGRSTDTQYF. CDR3 bases: TGTGCCAGCAGCGCCCTAGGGCGGTCAACAGATACGCAGTATTTT.

The chain couples TRBV9 to TRBJ2-6; D tentatively reads TRBD1 or TRBD2 (5 bases each). The CDR3 length is 16 residues. V dropped 3 bases and J dropped 0 bases, with 10 bases sitting between them. Germline V gene data show CDR1 as SGDLS and CDR2 as YYNGEE. This chain's CDR3 is CASSGGPHSGANVLTF. The CDR3 DNA follows: TGTGCCAGCAGCGGGGGACCGCACTCTGGGGCCAACGTCCTGACTTTC.

This clone was counted once. The chain is built from TRBV14 and TRBJ1-2; no reliable D call. The CDR3 contains 13 residues. Germline lookup yields CDR1 SGHDN and CDR2 FVKESK. V was cut by 3 bases and J by 6 bases, with 11 bases left in between. The CDR3 spells CASSHNLLDGYTF. CDR3 in DNA: TGTGCCAGCAGCCATAATTTATTAGATGGCTACACCTTC.

The chain has TRBV19 and TRBJ2-1, with 8 bases matching TRBD2. From germline, CDR1 is LNHDA and CDR2 SQIVND (reference sequence). CDR3 length: 16 residues. J gave up 4 bases and V 7 bases, and 12 bases lay outside the gene matches. The CDR3 DNA follows: TGTGCCAGTACCGCCGGGGGGGGGAGGAGATACAATGAGCAGTTCTTC. Translating gives CASTAGGGRRYNEQFF. Full variable domain (remainder filled in from reference TRBV19 and TRBJ2-1): DGGITQSPKYLFRKEGQNVTLSCEQNLNHDAMYWYRQDPGQGLRLIYYSQIVNDFQKGDIAEGYSVSREKKESFPLTVTSAQKNPTAFYLCASTAGGGRRYNEQFFGPGTRLTVL.

The V call is TRBV7-8, the J call TRBJ1-2; 9 nucleotides match TRBD1. The junction had 6 bases not matched to a gene; V was cut back by 1 base and J by 6 bases. CDR1 SGHVS and CDR2 FQNEAQ come from the germline V gene. CDR3 length equals 15 residues. CDR3 sequence reads: CASSLGDRVVNGYTF. The CDR3 DNA sequence: TGTGCCAGCAGCTTAGGGGACAGGGTGGTGAATGGCTACACCTTC.

This rearrangement joins TRBV28 to TRBJ1-5; D is unresolved. The CDR3 has 15 amino acids. Germline V gene lookup returns CDR1 MDHEN and CDR2 SYDVKM. Trimming took 6 bases from V and 2 from J, leaving 14 bases between them. The CDR3 DNA is TGTGCCAGCAGCTTCGAGGAGGGCGGCAATCAGCCCCAGCATTTT. This gives the protein CASSFEEGGNQPQHF. Combining the CDR3 with reference TRBV28 and TRBJ1-5 gives the whole variable domain DVKVTQSSRYLVKRTGEKVFLECVQDMDHENMFWYRQDPGLGLRLIYFSYDVKMKEKGDIPEGYSVSREKKERFSLILESASTNQTSMYLCASSFEEGGNQPQHFGDGTRLSIL.